This T cell receptor beta chain was captured in a study of blood T cell repertoires in COVID-19. The table came from immunoSEQ multiplex PCR; TCRdb's copy has only in-frame clones and leaves some out. Seen here are about 52,000 clones, about four fifths observed once, and the top ten hold roughly 29%. V was pared by 6 bases and J by 3 bases, with 21 bases between. There are 17 residues in the CDR3. The sample was peripheral blood. V and J are TRBV23-1 and TRBJ1-3; the D gene is possibly TRBD1 (5 bases). TRBV23-1 is an ORF, with its function uncertain. The source of this sequence is a woman aged 80 or over with COVID-19, enrolled during active disease. CDR3 in amino acids: CASSPSTGGKGGNTIYF. CDR3 bases: TGCGCCAGCAGCCCCTCCACTGGGGGGAAGGGTGGAAACACCATATATTTT.